What follows are 21 T cell receptor beta chains derived from one specimen sequenced in a study of Graves' ophthalmopathy and Graves' hyperthyroidism. Amplifying from RNA transcripts, the study obtained TCR beta CDR3 regions. A first-round RT-PCR used HTBI primers, followed by a second-round multiplex PCR. TCRdb analysed the multiplex PCR reads with MiXCR anew, one entry per CDR3 protein. The table shows approximately 1.2 million distinct CDR3 sequences, with 36% occurring only once. Sample: peripheral blood or thyroid tissue (not recorded which). These receptors came from an adult man with Graves' hyperthyroidism.

This clonotype was recorded many times. J is TRBJ2-5 and V is TRBV7-2; D is ambiguous. CDR1 and CDR2 (germline): SGHTA, FQGNSA. V lost 5 bases to trimming and J lost 3 bases, with 10 bases between them. The CDR3 contains 13 residues. In DNA, the CDR3 is TGTGCCAGCAGCATCGGAATCAAAGAGACCCAGTACTTC. Translating gives CASSIGIKETQYF.

V is TRBV7-9 and J is TRBJ2-6; TRBD1 matches at 7 bases. The germline V gene has CDR1 SEHNR and CDR2 FQNEAQ (reference sequence). The ends lost 3 bases at V and 3 bases at J; junction bases unmatched: 11. The CDR3 is 18 amino acids. This CDR3 reads CASSFPRQGVYGANVLTF. The CDR3 DNA is TGTGCCAGCAGCTTCCCGAGACAGGGCGTCTATGGGGCCAACGTCCTGACTTTC. The full variable domain, its missing parts supplied by reference TRBV7-9 and TRBJ2-6, is DTGVSQNPRHKITKRGQNVTFRCDPISEHNRLYWYRQTLGQGPEFLTYFQNEAQLEKSRLLSDRFSAERPKGSFSTLEIQRTEQGDSAMYLCASSFPRQGVYGANVLTFGAGSRLTVL.

The chain recombines TRBV4-3 with TRBJ2-2; D ambiguous. Germline V lookup: CDR1 LGHNA, CDR2 YSLEER. V lost 1 base and J lost 6, with 6 bases in between. The CDR3 loop spans 13 amino acids. DNA for the CDR3: TGCGCCAGCAGCCAAGCCCGCCCCGGGGAGCTGTTTTTT. The encoded protein is CASSQARPGELFF.

This clonotype has just a few counts. This chain links TRBV4-2 with TRBJ2-5; tentative D call: TRBD1 (6 bases). CDR1 is LGHNA, CDR2 YNFKEQ, per germline. Trimming took 1 base from V and 5 from J, leaving 14 bases between them. The CDR3 has 15 amino acids. CDR3 coding DNA: TGTGCCAGCAGCCAAGGTCCAGGGGCTGAGGAGACCCAGTACTTC. It encodes CASSQGPGAEETQYF.

This clonotype was counted between two and nine times. The J gene is TRBJ2-7, the V gene TRBV20-1; D is possibly TRBD2 (7 bases). The germline CDR1 and CDR2 sequences are DFQATT and SNEGSKA (reference sequence). This CDR3 contains 13 residues. CDR3 amino acids: CTPSGGANNEQYF. CDR3 DNA: TGCACCCCGAGTGGGGGGGCGAACAATGAGCAGTACTTC.

This clonotype was recorded at least ten times. The chain joins TRBV20-1 to TRBJ1-6, with D uncertain. The germline V and J ends were trimmed by 0 bases and 9 bases, with 12 bases remaining between them. The CDR3 extends over 14 amino acids. Germline V CDR1 and CDR2: DFQATT, SNEGSKA (reference sequence). The CDR3, as DNA: TGCAGTGCTAGAGATGCGGCAGTGAGTTCACCCCTCCACTTT. It yields the protein CSARDAAVSSPLHF.

This clonotype was seen many times. This rearrangement joins TRBV12-3 or TRBV12-4 to TRBJ1-4; D is uncertain. The CDR3 contains 16 residues. V was pared by 6 bases and J by 2 bases, with 16 bases between. The CDR3: CASRPPRGATNEKLFF. The CDR3 DNA reads as TGTGCCAGCAGGCCTCCCAGAGGAGCGACTAATGAAAAACTGTTTTTT.

There are many counts of this clonotype. This chain links TRBV2 with TRBJ1-5; a weak D match, TRBD1 (6 bases). Germline CDR1 reads SNHLY; CDR2 reads FYNNEI. CDR3 length: 14 residues. Trimming removed 4 bases from V and 0 bases from J, with 7 bases in between. The CDR3 DNA reads TGTGCCAGCAGTGGCAGGGGTAGCAATCAGCCCCAGCATTTT. It encodes CASSGRGSNQPQHF.

This clonotype showed up many times. The rearrangement links TRBV4-1 to TRBJ2-5; 8 nucleotides line up with TRBD1. The CDR3 is 16 amino acids. In germline, CDR1 is MGHRA, CDR2 YSYEKL. The V gene end was trimmed by 3 bases and the J gene end by 0 bases; junction bases not matched to a gene: 6. This CDR3 reads CASSHPDRAYQETQYF. The CDR3 DNA follows: TGCGCCAGCAGCCACCCGGACAGGGCTTACCAAGAGACCCAGTACTTC.

J is TRBJ2-5 and V is TRBV25-1, with 10 nucleotides matching TRBD2. Germline CDR1 and CDR2: MGHDK and SYGVNS. V trimming: 8 bases; J trimming: 1 base; junction bases outside the gene matches: 10. The CDR3 has 16 amino acids. CDR3 loop: CASSPPSGRAQETQYF. The CDR3 region has the DNA TGTGCCAGCTCACCACCGAGCGGGAGGGCCCAAGAGACCCAGTACTTC.

This sequence joins TRBV20-1 and TRBJ1-6; perhaps TRBD1 as D (6 bases). This CDR3 has 13 amino acids. Germline values: CDR1 DFQATT, CDR2 SNEGSKA (reference sequence). V shed 7 bases and J shed 7 bases, with 14 bases lying between them. CDR3 residues: CSESRDKNSPLHF. As DNA, the CDR3 is TGCAGTGAATCCCGGGACAAAAATTCACCCCTCCACTTT.

This clonotype has a handful of counts. V usage is TRBV6-1 and J usage is TRBJ2-6, with 8 bases fitting TRBD1. J was trimmed by 0 bases and V by 6 bases; bases with no gene match: 7. CDR3 length equals 17 residues. CDR1 MNHNS and CDR2 SASEGT come from the germline V gene. This CDR3 reads CASRNGQGGSGANVLTF. The CDR3 bases are TGTGCCAGCAGAAACGGACAGGGAGGCTCTGGGGCCAACGTCCTGACTTTC.

V gene TRBV19 combines with J gene TRBJ2-5; the D gene is possibly TRBD1 (6 bases). Trimming took 6 bases from V and 4 from J, leaving 18 bases between them. The CDR3 has 15 amino acids. CDR1 LNHDA and CDR2 SQIVND come from the germline V gene (reference sequence). The CDR3 coding sequence is TGTGCCAGTAGCCCTACCGGGACAACAACAGAGACCCAGTACTTC. As protein: CASSPTGTTTETQYF. Based on the CDR3 plus reference TRBV19 and TRBJ2-5, the full variable domain is DGGITQSPKYLFRKEGQNVTLSCEQNLNHDAMYWYRQDPGQGLRLIYYSQIVNDFQKGDIAEGYSVSREKKESFPLTVTSAQKNPTAFYLCASSPTGTTTETQYFGPGTRLLVL.

This clonotype was recorded once. It may be a read error: a sequence one base away is much more abundant. V gene TRBV20-1 combines with J gene TRBJ2-7; TRBD1 matches at 7 bases. CDR3 length: 14 residues. The germline CDR1 and CDR2 sequences are DFQATT and SNEGSKA (reference sequence). For the CDR3, the DNA is TGCAGTGCCGAGACCGGGACAGCCACGGACGAGCACTACTTC. As protein: CSAETGTATDEHYF.

This clonotype was seen repeatedly, ten times or more. The V and J genes are TRBV12-3 or TRBV12-4 and TRBJ2-5; D could derive from TRBD1 or TRBD2 (5 bases each). V was trimmed by 4 bases and J by 0 bases, leaving 9 bases between them. The CDR3 has 14 amino acids. The CDR3: CASSSEGHQETQYF. DNA for the CDR3: TGTGCCAGCAGTTCAGAGGGACACCAAGAGACCCAGTACTTC.

This clonotype was recorded once. The chain is built from TRBV20-1 and TRBJ2-7; D remains unclear. V was shortened by 1 base and J by 5 bases, with 18 bases between the two germline ends. This CDR3 comprises 15 residues. The germline CDR1 and CDR2 sequences are DFQATT and SNEGSKA (reference sequence). This chain's CDR3 is CSARGPSRRRHEQYF. In DNA, the CDR3 is TGCAGTGCTAGAGGACCTTCGCGGCGACGCCACGAGCAGTACTTC.

The count of this clonotype is one. This CDR3 is CAISESWGQNYGYTF. CDR3 bases: TGTGCCATCAGTGAGTCATGGGGACAGAACTATGGCTACACCTTC. The rearrangement joins TRBV10-3 to TRBJ1-2; 7 bases map to TRBD1. This CDR3 comprises 15 residues. With V trimmed by 0 bases and J by 2 bases, 3 bases remained unmatched. Per germline, CDR1 ENHRY and CDR2 SYGVKD.

J is TRBJ2-5 and V is TRBV6-2 or TRBV6-3; 9 nucleotides line up with TRBD2. Unmatched junction bases numbered 12, after V lost 8 bases and J lost 5 bases. There are 15 residues in the CDR3. Per germline, CDR1 MNHEY and CDR2 SVGEGT. CDR3 loop: CASLLGGRAWETQYF. The CDR3 DNA reads as TGTGCCAGCCTTTTGGGCGGGAGGGCCTGGGAGACCCAGTACTTC.

This clonotype has a count of ten or more. V gene TRBV29-1 combines with J gene TRBJ1-5; possible D gene TRBD1, 5 bases. V shed 4 bases and J shed 2 bases, with 9 bases lying between them. CDR3 length equals 13 residues. CDR1 SQVTM and CDR2 ANQGSEA come from the germline V gene. Here the CDR3 reads CSVAGLGNQPQHF. Written as DNA, the CDR3 is TGCAGCGTTGCAGGGCTGGGCAATCAGCCCCAGCATTTT.

The table lists this clonotype with a count of one. The gene calls are TRBV20-1 and TRBJ1-2, with D possibly being TRBD1 (5 bases). Germline V CDR1 and CDR2: DFQATT, SNEGSKA (reference sequence). The CDR3 contains 16 residues. With 0 bases removed from V and 8 bases from J, the gap between germline ends came to 22 bases. CDR3 nucleotides: TGCAGTGCTAGAGATCTACAGGCACTCTTGCTTAGCGGCTACACCTTC. As protein: CSARDLQALLLSGYTF.

The rearrangement joins TRBV30 to TRBJ1-1, with D possibly being TRBD1 (6 bases). The CDR3 loop spans 14 amino acids. The germline V gene encodes CDR1 GTSNPN and CDR2 SVGIG (reference sequence). V shed 5 bases and J shed 7 bases, with 20 bases lying between them. The CDR3 loop is CAWDHQAGASEAFF. CDR3 sequence (DNA): TGTGCCTGGGACCATCAGGCGGGGGCCAGTGAAGCTTTCTTT.